This section outlines one T cell receptor (beta chain) sequence together with its context. Its target is unknown. TCRdb's table, derived via immunoSEQ multiplex PCR, lists solely in-frame clones and lacks some. Of 95,000 to 130,000 clones listed, around 94% are singletons. The length of the CDR3 is 16 residues. The V gene's germline CDR1 is LNHDA and CDR2 SQIVND (reference sequence). V was clipped by 3 bases and J by 6 bases; unmatched bases: 7. This specimen belongs to a study of T cell responses to AZD1222 COVID-19 vaccine. Study findings and constraints: Nearly half of spike-specific TCRs reportedly target variant regions that are unmutated in the B.1.351 and B.1.1.7 variants.

Sample: peripheral blood, taken 28 days after the second AZD1222 dose. This chain connects TRBV19 to TRBJ2-1; 11 nucleotides align to TRBD2. The receptor comes from an adult who received the AZD1222 COVID-19 vaccine. CDR3 nucleotide sequence: TGTGCCAGTAGTATTAAAGGGGGACTAGCGGTCAATGAGCAGTTCTTC. Amino acid sequence: CASSIKGGLAVNEQFF.